Presented here are 19 T cell receptor beta chains from one specimen sequenced in a study of T-cell reconstitution after alpha-beta-depleted transplantation in children. As it was prepared, the TCRbeta library received unique molecular identifiers. TCRdb processed the PCR reads anew with MiXCR; each CDR3 protein has one entry. The sample lists about 91,000 distinct CDR3 sequences, roughly 8.3% occurring once. Sequenced material: PBMCs from the stem cell graft donor, taken from the stem cell graft. All receptors derive from a human donor who donated a stem cell graft to a child with congenital amegakaryocytic thrombocytopenia.

This clonotype has at least ten counts. This chain uses TRBV20-1 with TRBJ1-4; no reliable D call. V gave up 1 base and J gave up 5 bases, with 5 bases separating them. CDR1 and CDR2 (germline): DFQATT, SNEGSKA (reference sequence). The CDR3 is 12 amino acids. The CDR3 spells CSARGVNEKLFF. The DNA of the CDR3 is TGCAGTGCTAGAGGGGTAAATGAAAAACTGTTTTTT.

This clonotype was observed at least ten times. The J gene is TRBJ2-3, the V gene TRBV7-2; 7 bases fit TRBD1. CDR3 length: 16 residues. CDR1 is SGHTA, CDR2 FQGNSA, per germline. V shed 5 bases, J shed 4 bases, and the junction held 12 bases outside the gene matches. The CDR3: CASSQGVNRGADTQYF. Written as DNA, the CDR3 is TGTGCCAGCAGCCAAGGGGTCAACAGGGGCGCAGATACGCAGTATTTT.

In its sample, this clonotype was seen many times. The chain employs TRBV3-1 and TRBJ1-2, with 8 bases matching TRBD1. Germline trimming cut 5 bases from V and 7 bases from J; bases unmatched to any gene: 9. Germline V gene sequence: CDR1 LGHDT, CDR2 YNNKEL (reference sequence). The CDR3 extends over 14 amino acids. In DNA, the CDR3 is TGTGCCAGCAGCTCTCAAAGTGACAGGGGTGGCTACACCTTC. Translation gives CASSSQSDRGGYTF.

The table lists this clonotype with a few counts. The chain combines TRBV5-4 with TRBJ2-1; 10 positions agree with TRBD2. V lost 4 bases and J lost 8; bases outside the gene matches: 12. CDR3 length equals 16 residues. CDR1 and CDR2 from the germline V gene are SGHNT and YYREEE (reference sequence). As DNA, the CDR3 is TGTGCCAGCAGCCCCCTGGGAGCGGGGGGGCCTCATGAGCAGTTCTTC. It yields the protein CASSPLGAGGPHEQFF.

This clonotype was observed at least ten times. V usage is TRBV7-9 and J usage is TRBJ1-5, with a tentative D call TRBD1 (6 bases). This CDR3 is 14 amino acids long. V was cut by 5 bases and J by 2 bases, with 10 bases left in between. Germline V gene lookup returns CDR1 SEHNR and CDR2 FQNEAQ (reference sequence). This chain's CDR3 is CASSEAGGNQPQHF. The CDR3 nucleotides read TGTGCCAGCAGCGAAGCAGGGGGCAATCAGCCCCAGCATTTT.

This clonotype has at least ten counts. V and J are TRBV2 and TRBJ2-1; D call uncertain. The CDR3 sequence is 13 residues long. Germline-derived CDR1 and CDR2 are SNHLY and FYNNEI. The ends were cut back, 4 bases at V and 4 bases at J, with 8 bases in the middle. The chain's CDR3 is CASSVFGYNEQFF. Here the CDR3 DNA reads TGTGCCAGCAGTGTTTTTGGATACAATGAGCAGTTCTTC.

This clonotype was picked up many times. V is TRBV2 and J is TRBJ2-1; unclear D gene. From germline, CDR1 is SNHLY and CDR2 FYNNEI. The CDR3 is 13 amino acids. The V gene lost 6 bases and the J gene lost 5 bases, with 11 bases spanning the gap. The CDR3: CASRSTRNNEQFF. CDR3 bases: TGTGCCAGCAGGTCGACCAGGAACAATGAGCAGTTCTTC.

This clonotype has a count of ten or more. This chain connects TRBV2 to TRBJ2-1; D perhaps matches TRBD2 (6 bases). This CDR3 region has 14 residues. The germline V gene encodes CDR1 SNHLY and CDR2 FYNNEI. Trimming took off 4 bases at V and 4 bases at J, with 11 bases between the two ends. CDR3 nucleotides: TGTGCCAGCAGTGTCCCGGGACTTTACAATGAGCAGTTCTTC. It translates to CASSVPGLYNEQFF.

This clonotype was seen ten or more times. The J gene is TRBJ2-1, the V gene TRBV5-1, with 13 bases lining up with TRBD2. The length of the CDR3 is 19 residues. From germline, CDR1 is SGHRS and CDR2 YFSETQ. V was clipped by 0 bases and J by 0 bases; unmatched bases: 6. CDR3 bases: TGCGCCAGCAGCTTGGCAGTGACTAGCGGGAGGTTCTCCTACAATGAGCAGTTCTTC. Translation gives CASSLAVTSGRFSYNEQFF.

This clonotype was counted many times. The J gene is TRBJ2-3, the V gene TRBV7-8, with D tentatively TRBD1 (5 bases). V was clipped by 1 base and J by 4 bases, with 6 bases between them. The CDR3 loop spans 13 amino acids. The germline gives CDR1 SGHVS, CDR2 FQNEAQ. This CDR3 is CASSLGRADTQYF. CDR3 coding DNA: TGTGCCAGCAGCTTAGGCAGGGCAGATACGCAGTATTTT.

This clonotype was detected many times. J is TRBJ2-1 and V is TRBV12-3 or TRBV12-4; TRBD2 aligns across 8 bases. The CDR3 extends over 11 amino acids. V gave up 7 bases and J gave up 9 bases; unmatched junction bases: 2. The CDR3 here is CASTAGGEQFF. The CDR3 DNA sequence: TGTGCCAGCACCGCGGGAGGTGAGCAGTTCTTC.

At least ten counts were recorded for this clonotype. The V gene is TRBV11-2, the J gene TRBJ2-2, with D uncertain. This CDR3 is built from 13 residues. Trimming shortened V by 4 bases and J by 4 bases, and 7 bases separated the two germline ends. Germline V gives CDR1 SGHAT, CDR2 FQNNGV. The CDR3 loop reads CASSSVGTGELFF. The CDR3 DNA reads TGTGCCAGCAGCTCGGTCGGCACCGGGGAGCTGTTTTTT.

Many counts were recorded for this clonotype. The genes are TRBV12-3 or TRBV12-4 and TRBJ2-1; D perhaps matches TRBD2 (6 bases). The CDR3 runs 16 residues. V was cut by 5 bases and J by 7 bases, with 21 bases left in between. CDR3 protein: CASSIWAGGVHNEQFF. In nucleotides, the CDR3 is TGTGCCAGCAGTATCTGGGCCGGAGGGGTTCATAATGAGCAGTTCTTC.

This clonotype was detected a few times. J is TRBJ1-1 and V is TRBV6-2 or TRBV6-3; maybe TRBD1 (6 bases). The germline gives CDR1 MNHEY, CDR2 SVGEGT. The CDR3 runs to 14 residues. Trimming shortened V by 5 bases and J by 5 bases, and 15 bases separated the two germline ends. DNA of the CDR3: TGTGCCAGCAGTGCCCCAGGGGAGTGGACTGAAGCTTTCTTT. The encoded protein is CASSAPGEWTEAFF.

This clonotype showed up many times. The J gene is TRBJ2-7, the V gene TRBV6-5; 8 positions match TRBD1. This CDR3 comprises 14 residues. Germline V lookup: CDR1 MNHEY, CDR2 SVGAGI. J lost 7 bases, V lost 4 bases, and 9 bases had no gene match. CDR3 bases: TGTGCCAGCAGTTCACTTCAGGGGGCGGAAGAGCAGTACTTC. Protein sequence: CASSSLQGAEEQYF.

At least ten counts were recorded for this clonotype. This chain joins TRBV27 and TRBJ1-1; the D gene is possibly TRBD1 (6 bases). Germline V gives CDR1 MNHEY, CDR2 SMNVEV (reference sequence). There are 14 residues in the CDR3. Trimming left V 4 bases short and J 3 bases short, with 12 bases between. CDR3 bases: TGTGCCAGCAGTTGGGGACAAGCTGACACTGAAGCTTTCTTT. As protein: CASSWGQADTEAFF.

This clonotype was picked up many times. The chain links TRBV5-1 to TRBJ2-3; TRBD2 matches 8 bases. The V gene's germline CDR1 is SGHRS and CDR2 YFSETQ. The CDR3 contains 16 residues. V was clipped by 2 bases and J by 3 bases; unmatched bases: 8. CDR3 sequence (DNA): TGCGCCAGCAGCTTCCTTAGCGGGGTGGTTACAGATACGCAGTATTTT. The encoded protein is CASSFLSGVVTDTQYF.

This clonotype was seen more than once but under ten times. The chain carries TRBV2 and TRBJ2-2; D not resolved. The CDR3 loop spans 14 amino acids. CDR1 and CDR2 (germline): SNHLY, FYNNEI. The ends were cut back, 10 bases at V and 3 bases at J, with 15 bases in the middle. CDR3 bases: TGTGCCACTGCGGCAGATGGGGACACCGGGGAGCTGTTTTTT. Translating it yields CATAADGDTGELFF.

In its sample, this clonotype was seen a few times. The rearrangement uses TRBV7-9 and TRBJ1-4, with D uncertain. V was shortened by 4 bases and J by 7 bases, with 7 bases between the two germline ends. The germline V gene has CDR1 SEHNR and CDR2 FQNEAQ (reference sequence). There are 12 residues in the CDR3. The CDR3 is CASSSSGEKLFF. CDR3 bases: TGTGCCAGCAGCTCGAGCGGTGAAAAACTGTTTTTT.